The rows below give T cell receptor beta chains drawn from one sample of a study of T-cell memory formation after mild COVID-19. Using its own MiXCR run on the 5' RACE reads, TCRdb lists one record per CDR3 protein. The sample lists roughly 100,000 distinct CDR3 sequences; roughly 12% were seen once. The sample taken for sequencing was PBMCs or a T cell subset sorted from them (not recorded which). Source of these receptors: an adult woman who had mild COVID-19 (a few samples of this study predate the infection). Cell type and time point are not known. CDR3s include the opening cysteine and the closing phenylalanine or tryptophan. D genes are given only for firm matches. A row's size may be missing; if present it is once, few, many or a size class.

j_call | d_call | v_call | clone_size | cdr3_aa | cdr3_nt
TRBJ2-3 | TRBD1 | TRBV24-1 | . | CATSDRGQGTDTQYF | TGTGCCACCAGTGATCGGGGACAGGGCACAGATACGCAGTATTTT
TRBJ2-7 | TRBD1 | TRBV29-1 | . | CSVLQGPQYEQYF | TGCAGCGTTTTACAGGGGCCCCAATACGAGCAGTACTTC
TRBJ1-2 | TRBD1 | TRBV25-1 | . | CASSGDRELPFYGYTF | TGTGCCAGCAGTGGGGACAGGGAGCTACCCTTCTATGGCTACACCTTC
TRBJ2-1 | TRBD1 | TRBV24-1 | . | CATSAGDSDEQFF | TGTGCCACCAGTGCAGGGGACAGCGATGAGCAGTTCTTC
TRBJ2-2 | . | TRBV7-8 | many | CASSASGNTGELFF | TGTGCCAGCAGCGCCTCCGGGAACACCGGGGAGCTGTTTTTT
TRBJ2-1 | . | TRBV20-1 | . | CSAPPAYNEQFF | TGCAGTGCCCCCCCGGCCTACAATGAGCAGTTCTTC
TRBJ2-7 | TRBD2 | TRBV4-2 | . | CASSQDRDSGRGSYEQYF | TGTGCCAGCAGCCAAGATCGGGATAGCGGGAGGGGGTCCTACGAGCAGTACTTC
TRBJ2-1 | TRBD2 | TRBV6-2/TRBV6-3 | . | CASRTGSGRRFF | TGTGCCAGCAGAACGGGGAGCGGGAGACGGTTCTTC
TRBJ1-2 | TRBD1 | TRBV3-1 | . | CASSQAGTGYGYTF | TGTGCCAGCAGCCAAGCCGGGACAGGGTACGGCTACACCTTC
TRBJ2-2 | TRBD2 | TRBV2 | few | CASSEEERERPSLNTGELFF | TGTGCCAGCAGTGAAGAAGAGCGGGAGAGGCCCAGCCTAAACACCGGGGAGCTGTTTTTT
TRBJ2-5 | . | TRBV9 | . | CASSAPFGGIGQETQYF | TGTGCCAGCAGCGCCCCATTCGGGGGAATTGGCCAAGAGACCCAGTACTTC
TRBJ1-1 | . | TRBV5-6 | . | CASSLGGRRAEAFF | TGTGCCAGCAGCTTGGGGGGCCGCCGTGCTGAAGCTTTCTTT
TRBJ2-7 | TRBD2 | TRBV29-1 | . | CSVGGLAGEQYF | TGCAGCGTTGGGGGACTAGCGGGCGAGCAGTACTTC
TRBJ1-2 | . | TRBV20-1 | . | CSARSPSTVNYGYTF | TGCAGTGCTAGATCGCCATCGACAGTCAACTATGGCTACACCTTC
TRBJ2-7 | . | TRBV19 | few | CASSIRGVFHEQYF | TGTGCCAGTAGTATCAGGGGCGTATTTCACGAGCAGTACTTC
TRBJ2-7 | TRBD2 | TRBV4-3 | . | CASSQEVTSGMYEQYF | TGCGCCAGCAGCCAAGAAGTTACTAGCGGGATGTACGAGCAGTACTTC
TRBJ2-2 | TRBD2 | TRBV20-1 | . | CSASDLLAGGNGELFF | TGCAGTGCTAGTGATCTACTAGCGGGGGGGAACGGGGAGCTGTTTTTT
TRBJ2-7 | . | TRBV10-3 | . | CAISEIKAGYEQYF | TGTGCCATCAGTGAAATCAAAGCGGGCTACGAGCAGTACTTC
TRBJ2-7 | . | TRBV29-1 | many | CSVGPRDYEQYF | TGCAGCGTTGGCCCGAGGGACTACGAGCAGTACTTC
TRBJ2-5 | . | TRBV7-3 | few | CASSLNQGATQYF | TGTGCCAGCAGCTTAAACCAGGGAGCGACCCAGTACTTC
TRBJ2-7 | TRBD2 | TRBV6-2/TRBV6-3 | . | CASSLLAGGNHEQYF | TGTGCCAGCAGTCTCCTAGCGGGAGGGAACCACGAGCAGTACTTC
TRBJ2-2 | TRBD2 | TRBV12-3/TRBV12-4 | . | CASSSGAGGRELFF | TGTGCCAGCAGTTCCGGTGCGGGGGGCCGGGAGCTGTTTTTT
TRBJ2-1 | TRBD2 | TRBV20-1 | few | CSARALAGGVNEQFF | TGCAGTGCTAGAGCTTTAGCGGGGGGGGTCAATGAGCAGTTCTTC
TRBJ2-5 | TRBD1 | TRBV3-1 | . | CASRHFDRGKETQYF | TGTGCCAGCAGACACTTCGACAGGGGAAAAGAGACCCAGTACTTC
TRBJ2-7 | . | TRBV28 | . | CASLARDRPYEQYF | TGTGCCAGCCTAGCCCGAGACAGGCCCTACGAGCAGTACTTC
TRBJ1-4 | TRBD1 | TRBV4-1 | few | CASSHGQGTGEKLFF | TGCGCCAGCAGCCATGGACAGGGGACGGGTGAAAAACTGTTTTTT
TRBJ2-1 | TRBD2 | TRBV7-9 | . | CASSWPSGRASYNEQFF | TGTGCCAGCAGTTGGCCTAGCGGGAGGGCCTCGTACAATGAGCAGTTCTTC
TRBJ2-1 | . | TRBV7-3 | many | CASSQDSQVLNEQFF | TGTGCCAGCAGCCAGGACAGCCAAGTACTTAATGAGCAGTTCTTC
TRBJ2-3 | TRBD2 | TRBV4-1 | . | CASSQFSGGAGDTQYF | TGCGCCAGCAGCCAATTTAGCGGGGGGGCAGGAGATACGCAGTATTTT
TRBJ2-1 | TRBD2 | TRBV7-9 | few | CASSLSGSWSYNEQFF | TGTGCCAGCAGCTTAAGCGGGAGTTGGTCCTACAATGAGCAGTTCTTC
TRBJ2-1 | . | TRBV4-1 | . | CASSQDRGVALNEQFF | TGCGCCAGCAGCCAAGATAGGGGCGTAGCCTTAAATGAGCAGTTCTTC
TRBJ1-1 | . | TRBV4-1 | . | CASSQEERVGMNTEAFF | TGCGCCAGCAGCCAAGAGGAAAGGGTCGGGATGAACACTGAAGCTTTCTTT
TRBJ2-2 | . | TRBV6-2/TRBV6-3 | many | CASSYGAETGELFF | TGTGCCAGCAGTTACGGGGCAGAGACCGGGGAGCTGTTTTTT
TRBJ2-2 | . | TRBV5-6 | few | CASSLDNTGELFF | TGTGCCAGCAGCCTTGATAACACCGGGGAGCTGTTTTTT
TRBJ2-1 | . | TRBV6-5 | . | CASSLPAGEQFF | TGTGCCAGCAGTTTACCTGCGGGGGAGCAGTTCTTC
TRBJ2-7 | . | TRBV19 | few | CASSIEGGLYEQYF | TGTGCCAGTAGTATAGAGGGAGGCCTTTACGAGCAGTACTTC
TRBJ2-7 | TRBD2 | TRBV9 | once | CASSGPGGRPHEQYF | TGTGCCAGCAGCGGACCGGGCGGGAGGCCCCACGAGCAGTACTTC
TRBJ2-5 | . | TRBV4-3 | . | CASSQGGEETQYF | TGCGCCAGCAGCCAAGGCGGGGAGGAGACCCAGTACTTC
TRBJ2-5 | . | TRBV15 | . | CATSRDMGGPETQYF | TGTGCCACCAGCAGAGATATGGGGGGGCCGGAGACCCAGTACTTC
TRBJ1-1 | . | TRBV3-1 | . | CASSPNMNTEAFF | TGTGCCAGCAGCCCCAACATGAACACTGAAGCTTTCTTT
TRBJ2-1 | . | TRBV4-1 | . | CASSHDYNEQFF | TGCGCCAGCAGCCATGACTACAATGAGCAGTTCTTC
TRBJ2-5 | . | TRBV7-9 | few | CASSWSGSTEETQYF | TGTGCCAGCAGCTGGTCAGGGAGTACAGAAGAGACCCAGTACTTC
TRBJ2-5 | . | TRBV20-1 | many | CSADTGGLGETQYF | TGCAGTGCCGATACCGGAGGACTGGGGGAGACCCAGTACTTC
TRBJ2-1 | TRBD1 | TRBV7-9 | few | CASSHTGTGDNEQFF | TGTGCCAGCAGCCATACCGGGACAGGGGACAATGAGCAGTTCTTC
TRBJ2-7 | TRBD2 | TRBV10-3 | few | CAISEGSGGIYEQYF | TGTGCCATCAGTGAGGGTAGCGGGGGGATCTACGAGCAGTACTTC
TRBJ2-7 | TRBD1 | TRBV11-2 | few | CASSQDRGGEGYEQYF | TGTGCCAGCAGCCAAGACCGAGGGGGCGAAGGCTACGAGCAGTACTTC
TRBJ1-3 | TRBD1 | TRBV29-1 | few | CSVQPIGTDGNTIYF | TGCAGCGTTCAGCCCATAGGGACAGATGGAAACACCATATATTTT
TRBJ1-2 | TRBD1 | TRBV3-1 | . | CASSPDGGGIGYTF | TGTGCCAGCAGCCCCGACGGAGGGGGCATTGGCTACACCTTC
TRBJ2-1 | TRBD2 | TRBV20-1 | . | CSARSRDYVTEQFF | TGCAGTGCTAGATCCCGGGACTACGTAACTGAGCAGTTCTTC
TRBJ2-5 | . | TRBV12-3/TRBV12-4 | . | CASSLGDRRVWETQYF | TGTGCCAGCAGTCTTGGGGACCGACGGGTATGGGAGACCCAGTACTTC
TRBJ2-7 | . | TRBV11-1 | . | CASSYENEQYF | TGTGCCAGCAGCTACGAGAACGAGCAGTACTTC
TRBJ2-2 | TRBD1 | TRBV4-2 | few | CASSQVWTGSPGELFF | TGTGCCAGCAGCCAAGTCTGGACAGGGTCCCCCGGGGAGCTGTTTTTT
TRBJ2-2 | . | TRBV4-1 | few | CASSQDESRLNTGELFF | TGCGCCAGCAGCCAAGATGAATCGCGGTTAAACACCGGGGAGCTGTTTTTT